A selection of T cell receptor beta chains follows, all from one sample in a study of blood T cell repertoires in COVID-19. TCRdb's copy holds only in-frame clones and misses some; the assay was immunoSEQ multiplex PCR. The sample records about 240,000 clones, around nine tenths being singletons. Sequenced input: PBMCs or T cells enriched from blood (not recorded which). The receptors come from a woman under 40 who had recovered from COVID-19. Each CDR3 is given with its conserved first and last residue. D genes are given only for firm matches. The size field is filled for only some rows; it gives once, few, many or a size class.

V	D	J	size	DNA	CDR3
TRBV3-1/TRBV3-2	.	TRBJ1-2	.	TGTGCCAGCAGCCCAGCCGAGGACACCGGCTATGGCTACACCTTC	CASSPAEDTGYGYTF
TRBV7-9	.	TRBJ2-2	few	TGTGCCAGCAGCTTACCCAGGACCGGGGAGCTGTTTTTT	CASSLPRTGELFF
TRBV28	TRBD1	TRBJ1-2	.	TGTGCCAGCATTAGGGGACAGCGCGTGGATGGCTACACCTTC	CASIRGQRVDGYTF
TRBV28	.	TRBJ2-3	.	TGTGCCAGCAGTTTCACAGACACAGGAGCAGATACGCAGTATTTT	CASSFTDTGADTQYF
TRBV2	.	TRBJ2-1	.	TGTGCCAGCAGTGAACGGACAGTTCTAACCTACAATGAGCAGTTCTTC	CASSERTVLTYNEQFF
TRBV6-2/TRBV6-3	TRBD1	TRBJ1-1	.	TGTGCCAGCAGTCTGACAGGGGTCACTGAAGCTTTCTTT	CASSLTGVTEAFF
TRBV15	.	TRBJ1-5	.	TGTGCCACCAGCAGATCAGGGGTAGGTCAGCCCCAGCATTTT	CATSRSGVGQPQHF
TRBV19	TRBD1	TRBJ1-2	.	TGTGCCAGTAGTATGAGACAGGGAAGATTTAACTATGGCTACACCTTC	CASSMRQGRFNYGYTF
TRBV30	TRBD1	TRBJ1-1	.	TGTGCCTTTTCGGACAGGTCCCCTGAAGCTTTCTTT	CAFSDRSPEAFF
TRBV27	.	TRBJ2-5	.	TGTGCCAGCAGTTTTGGGTGGGCCCCTGAGGAGACCCAGTACTTC	CASSFGWAPEETQYF
TRBV15	.	TRBJ2-5	.	TGTGCCACCAGCAGAGATGGCACCCCCGGGTCGAGGACCCAGTACTTC	CATSRDGTPGSRTQYF
TRBV14	.	TRBJ1-6	.	TGTGCCAGCAGCCAAGAAGGGGCAGGATGGCTCTCTGGTTCACCCCTCCACTTT	CASSQEGAGWLSGSPLHF
TRBV24-1	TRBD1	TRBJ1-5	.	TGTGCCACCAGTGCTAAGACAGGGAACCAGCCCCAGCATTTT	CATSAKTGNQPQHF
TRBV9	.	TRBJ2-5	.	TGTGCCAGCAGCGTAGGGGCGGGGAAAGAGACCCAGTACTTC	CASSVGAGKETQYF
TRBV5-1	.	TRBJ2-7	once	TGCGCCAGCAGCTTGGCCGGGATGCGGGAGCAGTACTTC	CASSLAGMREQYF
TRBV30	.	TRBJ1-1	.	TGTGCCGGGGCTGAGCACACTGAAGCTTTCTTT	CAGAEHTEAFF
TRBV28	.	TRBJ1-1	.	TGTGCCAGCAGCTCTCTAGGGGCAGTGAACACTGAAGCTTTCTTT	CASSSLGAVNTEAFF
TRBV7-3	.	TRBJ1-1	.	TGTGCCAGCAGCTTTAGGGGCGCGAACACTGAAGCTTTCTTT	CASSFRGANTEAFF
TRBV7-9	.	TRBJ1-4	.	TGTGCCAGCAGCCCCGACAGGTTTAGGGATAATGAAAAACTGTTTTTT	CASSPDRFRDNEKLFF
TRBV28	.	TRBJ1-1	.	TGTGCCAGCAGTTTATGGGAAGGGAGAGGGGCTTTCTTT	CASSLWEGRGAFF
TRBV28	TRBD1	TRBJ1-3	.	TGTGCCAGCAGTTTGATACAGGGGGTAGGAAACACCATATATTTT	CASSLIQGVGNTIYF
TRBV3-1/TRBV3-2	TRBD2	TRBJ2-2	.	TGTGCCAGCAGCCGGACGACTAGCGGGAGGTCCGGGGAGCTGTTTTTT	CASSRTTSGRSGELFF
TRBV5-1	TRBD1	TRBJ2-7	once	TGCGCCAGCAGCCCGAGACAGGGGGCTTCCTACGAGCAGTACTTC	CASSPRQGASYEQYF
TRBV28	.	TRBJ1-2	.	TGTGCCAGCAGTTTGGGAATCGGGAGCCCCTATGGCTACACCTTC	CASSLGIGSPYGYTF
TRBV27	.	TRBJ2-7	.	TGTGCCAGCAGTTTGGGCAGCACCTCCTACGAGCAGTACTTC	CASSLGSTSYEQYF
TRBV5-3	TRBD1	TRBJ1-1	.	TGTGCCAGAAGCTTTGCAGGGGGCATAAAGACTGAAGCTTTCTTT	CARSFAGGIKTEAFF
TRBV7-3	TRBD2	TRBJ2-5	.	TGTGCCAGCAGCCACCGGGGGGGTAGCGAGACCCAGTACTTC	CASSHRGGSETQYF
TRBV20-1	TRBD2	TRBJ2-3	.	TGCAGTGCTAGTGCGGGAGGACAACAGGGTCGCACAGATACGCAGTATTTT	CSASAGGQQGRTDTQYF
TRBV7-2	TRBD2	TRBJ2-3	.	TGTGCCAGCAGCTTAGACACGGCTAGCGGGATTACGCAGTATTTT	CASSLDTASGITQYF
TRBV7-2	.	TRBJ1-2	.	TGTGCCAGCAGCCAAGCCGAACTGGGCTACACCTTC	CASSQAELGYTF
TRBV13	.	TRBJ2-1	.	TGTGCCAGCAGCTTAGGGGGGGCCCATGAGCAGTTCTTC	CASSLGGAHEQFF
TRBV28	.	TRBJ1-5	once	TGTGCCAGCTCCCTCCCCCACAGGCGCAATCAGCCCCAGCATTTT	CASSLPHRRNQPQHF
TRBV19	.	TRBJ1-5	.	TGTGCCAGTGCCGGGGGGGCTCGAAATCAGCCCCAGCATTTT	CASAGGARNQPQHF
TRBV18	.	TRBJ1-5	.	TGTGCCAGCTCCCCCGTCTCCACAGACCACCTATATAGCAATCAGCCCCAGCATTTT	CASSPVSTDHLYSNQPQHF
TRBV5-6	TRBD2	TRBJ2-3	.	TGTGCCAGCAGCTTTTTAGGGCTAGCGGGCACAGATACGCAGTATTTT	CASSFLGLAGTDTQYF
TRBV18	TRBD1	TRBJ2-1	.	TGTGCCAGCTCACCACGGAGGCAGGGGGCCTGGAATGAGCAGTTCTTC	CASSPRRQGAWNEQFF
TRBV7-2	.	TRBJ2-3	.	TGTGCCAGCAGCTCCCCCTCTAGCGATACGCAGTATTTT	CASSSPSSDTQYF
TRBV5-1	TRBD1	TRBJ1-1	.	TGCGCCAGCAGCTTGTGGAGGACAGGGGCGAACACTGAAGCTTTCTTT	CASSLWRTGANTEAFF
TRBV2	.	TRBJ1-1	.	TGTGCCAGCATGTGGGCAGGGGAAACTGAAGCTTTCTTT	CASMWAGETEAFF
TRBV10-3	.	TRBJ2-3	.	TGTGCCATCAGTGAGTCGACTAGTGGACGCACAGATACGCAGTATTTT	CAISESTSGRTDTQYF
TRBV3-1/TRBV3-2	.	TRBJ2-6	once	TGTGCCAGCAGCCACGGAGGGCTCTCTGGGGCCAACGTCCTGACTTTC	CASSHGGLSGANVLTF
TRBV7-2	TRBD2	TRBJ2-1	.	TGTGCCAGCAGCTTTGGGCTAGCGGGAGGGTACAATGAGCAGTTCTTC	CASSFGLAGGYNEQFF
TRBV7-9	.	TRBJ2-7	.	TGTGCCAGCAGCTCCCCCCGGACCCTAGCGATCGCCTACTCCTACGAGCAGTACTTC	CASSSPRTLAIAYSYEQYF
TRBV6-5	TRBD1	TRBJ2-1	.	TGTGCCAGCAACCGGGACAGGGGGAAGAATGAGCAGTTCTTC	CASNRDRGKNEQFF
TRBV10-3	.	TRBJ2-5	.	TGTGCCATCAGGTCTATGGAGACCCAGTACTTC	CAIRSMETQYF
TRBV27	.	TRBJ1-2	.	TGTGCCAGCAGTTTATCGTTTACAGCTGGCTATGGCTACACCTTC	CASSLSFTAGYGYTF
TRBV21-1	.	TRBJ1-3	.	TGTGCCAACGGACAGGTCGCCACCATATATTTT	CANGQVATIYF
TRBV25-1	TRBD1	TRBJ1-1	.	TGTGCCAGCAGGGCTATTACAGGGGGAGGCACTGAAGCTTTCTTT	CASRAITGGGTEAFF
TRBV28	.	TRBJ2-1	once	TGTGCCAGCAGTTTAGCAGTCTCCTACAATGAGCAGTTCTTC	CASSLAVSYNEQFF